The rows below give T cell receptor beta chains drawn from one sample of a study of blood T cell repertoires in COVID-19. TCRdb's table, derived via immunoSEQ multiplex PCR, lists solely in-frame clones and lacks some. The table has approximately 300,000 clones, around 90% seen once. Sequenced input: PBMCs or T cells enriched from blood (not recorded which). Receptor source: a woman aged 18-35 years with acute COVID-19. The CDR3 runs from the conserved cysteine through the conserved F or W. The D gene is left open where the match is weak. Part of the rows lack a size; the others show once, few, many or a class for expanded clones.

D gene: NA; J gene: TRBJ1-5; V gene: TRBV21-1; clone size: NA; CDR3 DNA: TGTGCCAGCAGCAAAAACAGGGCAGGGGATCACAATCAGCCCCAGCATTTT; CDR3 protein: CASSKNRAGDHNQPQHF
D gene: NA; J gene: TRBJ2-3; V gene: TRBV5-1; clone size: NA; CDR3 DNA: TGCGCCAGCAGTCTAGCGTCAGATACGCAGTATTTT; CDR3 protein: CASSLASDTQYF
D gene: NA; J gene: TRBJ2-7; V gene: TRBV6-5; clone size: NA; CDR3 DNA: TGTGCCAGCAGTTTCCGACAGGCTCGGGACGAGCAGTACTTC; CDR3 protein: CASSFRQARDEQYF
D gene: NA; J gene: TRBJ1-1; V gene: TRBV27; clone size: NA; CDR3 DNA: TGTGCCAGCAGTAACTTGGTCAACACTGAAGCTTTCTTT; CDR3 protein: CASSNLVNTEAFF
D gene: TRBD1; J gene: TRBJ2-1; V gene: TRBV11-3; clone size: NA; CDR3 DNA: TGTGCCAGCAGCTCCGGGGACAGCGCCTACAATGAGCAGTTCTTC; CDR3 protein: CASSSGDSAYNEQFF
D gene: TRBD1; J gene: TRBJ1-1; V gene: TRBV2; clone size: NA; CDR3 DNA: TGTGCCAGCAGTGCAACGGACAGGGGGCCCTCGAACACTGAAGCTTTCTTT; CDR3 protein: CASSATDRGPSNTEAFF
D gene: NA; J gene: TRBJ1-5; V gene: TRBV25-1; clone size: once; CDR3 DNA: TGTGCCAGCAGTGAATCTTCAGGGCGGCAGCCCCAGCATTTT; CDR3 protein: CASSESSGRQPQHF
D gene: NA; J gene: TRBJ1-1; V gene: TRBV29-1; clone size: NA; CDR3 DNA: TGCAGCGTTGAATTACGGGGAGGGTCCACTGAAGCTTTCTTT; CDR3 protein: CSVELRGGSTEAFF
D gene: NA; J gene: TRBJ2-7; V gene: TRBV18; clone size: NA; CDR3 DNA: TGTGCCAGCTCCCCGAGGACAGCTGGCCTCTACGAGCAGTACTTC; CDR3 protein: CASSPRTAGLYEQYF
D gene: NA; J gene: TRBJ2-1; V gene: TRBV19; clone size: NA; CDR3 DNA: TGTGCCAGTAGTATACGACGGTTGAGGAATGAGCAGTTCTTC; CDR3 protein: CASSIRRLRNEQFF
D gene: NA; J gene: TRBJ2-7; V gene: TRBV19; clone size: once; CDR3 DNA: TGTGCCAGTAGTCCAGGACAGCAGCTCTACGAGCAGTACTTC; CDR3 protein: CASSPGQQLYEQYF
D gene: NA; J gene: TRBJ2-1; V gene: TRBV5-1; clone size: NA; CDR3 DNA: TGCGCCAGCAGCTTAGGAGTGGAGCAGTTCTTC; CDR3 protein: CASSLGVEQFF
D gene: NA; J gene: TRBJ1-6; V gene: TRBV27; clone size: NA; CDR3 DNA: TGTCAGGCCCCCGGTAGTTCACCCCTCCACTTT; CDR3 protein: CQAPGSSPLHF
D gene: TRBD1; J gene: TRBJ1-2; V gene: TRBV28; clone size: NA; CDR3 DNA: TGTGCCAGCAGTTTTGACAGGGGCCTTCGTTATTACACCTTC; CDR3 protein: CASSFDRGLRYYTF
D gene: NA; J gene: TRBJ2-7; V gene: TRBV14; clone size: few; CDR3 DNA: TGTGCCAGCAGCCAAGGAGCGACTCCGGCCTACGAGCAGTACTTC; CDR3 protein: CASSQGATPAYEQYF
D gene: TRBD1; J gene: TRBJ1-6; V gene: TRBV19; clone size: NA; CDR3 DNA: TGTGCCAGTGGATCCGGGACAGGGTGGTCACCCCTCCACTTT; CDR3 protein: CASGSGTGWSPLHF
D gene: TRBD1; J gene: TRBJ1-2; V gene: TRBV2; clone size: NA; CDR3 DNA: TGTGCCAGCAGTGAAGCGAGGGGACAGGGGGCGCTAGCAGGCTACACCTTC; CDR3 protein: CASSEARGQGALAGYTF
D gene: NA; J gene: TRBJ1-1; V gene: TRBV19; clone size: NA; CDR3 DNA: TGTGCCAGTAGGAGGAATACGGACACTGAAGCTTTCTTT; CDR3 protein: CASRRNTDTEAFF
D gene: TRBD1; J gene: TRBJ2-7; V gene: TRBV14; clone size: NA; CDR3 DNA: TGTGCCAGCAGCCAGATACCGGGACAGGACTACGAGCAGTACTTC; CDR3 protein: CASSQIPGQDYEQYF
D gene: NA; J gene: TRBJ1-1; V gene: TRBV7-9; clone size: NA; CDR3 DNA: TGTGCCAGCAGCTTACCGGGACATCAAAACACTGAAGCTTTCTTT; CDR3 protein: CASSLPGHQNTEAFF
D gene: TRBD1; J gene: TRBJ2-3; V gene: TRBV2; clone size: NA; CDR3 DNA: TGTGCCAGCAGCCTTGACAGGGGTCAGTCCGATACGCAGTATTTT; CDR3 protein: CASSLDRGQSDTQYF
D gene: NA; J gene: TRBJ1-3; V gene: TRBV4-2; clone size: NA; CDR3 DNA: TGTGCCAGCAGCCAAGAAGGCGACAGTGGAAACACCATATATTTT; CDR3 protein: CASSQEGDSGNTIYF
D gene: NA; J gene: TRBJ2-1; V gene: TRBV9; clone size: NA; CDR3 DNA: TGTGCCAGCAGCCCCGGGACTGTGGATCTGGAGCAGTTCTTC; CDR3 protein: CASSPGTVDLEQFF
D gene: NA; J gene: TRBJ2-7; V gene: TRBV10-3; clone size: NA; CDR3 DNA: TGTGCCTCCGGAGATGAGGAGCAGTACTTC; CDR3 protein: CASGDEEQYF
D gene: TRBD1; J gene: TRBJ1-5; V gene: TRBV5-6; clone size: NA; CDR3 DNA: TGTGCCAGCAGCCAGGACAGGGGGCTAGATAGTCAGCCCCAGCATTTT; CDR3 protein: CASSQDRGLDSQPQHF
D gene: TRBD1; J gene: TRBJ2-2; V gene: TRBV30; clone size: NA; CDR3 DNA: TGTGCCTGGAAAAAAGTAGGGACAGGGAACACCGGGGAGCTGTTTTTT; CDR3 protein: CAWKKVGTGNTGELFF
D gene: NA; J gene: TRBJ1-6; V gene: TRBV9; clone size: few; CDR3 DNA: TGTGCCAGCAGCGTAGGTGGAGGGTCCAATTCACCCCTCCACTTT; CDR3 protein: CASSVGGGSNSPLHF
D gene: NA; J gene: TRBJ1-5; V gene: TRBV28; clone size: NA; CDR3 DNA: TGTGCCAGCAGTTCCGGCGGGGGGGCTGGGCAGCCCCAGCATTTT; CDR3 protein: CASSSGGGAGQPQHF
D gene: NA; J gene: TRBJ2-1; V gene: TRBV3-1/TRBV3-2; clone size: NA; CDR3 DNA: TGTGCCAGCAGCCAGGAGCGGTTATTAGGGTATGAGCAGTTCTTC; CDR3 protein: CASSQERLLGYEQFF
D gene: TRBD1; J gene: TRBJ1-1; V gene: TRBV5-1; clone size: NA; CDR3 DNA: TGCGCCAGCAGCTCCGCAGGGGGGTCGAACACTGAAGCTTTCTTT; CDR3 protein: CASSSAGGSNTEAFF
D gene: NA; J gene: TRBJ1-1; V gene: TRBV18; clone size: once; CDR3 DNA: TGTGCCAGCTCACCAATATCCACGCGTGAAGCTTTCTTT; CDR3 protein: CASSPISTREAFF
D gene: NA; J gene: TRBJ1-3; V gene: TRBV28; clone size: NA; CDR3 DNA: TGTGCCAGCGGCGGCCACTCTGGAAACACCATATATTTT; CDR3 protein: CASGGHSGNTIYF
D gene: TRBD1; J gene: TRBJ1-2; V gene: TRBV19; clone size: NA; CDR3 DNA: TGTGCCACCCACCAGACCCCCGGGACAGGGAATGGCTACACCTTC; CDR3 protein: CATHQTPGTGNGYTF
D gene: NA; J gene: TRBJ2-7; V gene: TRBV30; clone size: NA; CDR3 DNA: TGTGCCTGGAGTGTAAGAGGGATCGAGCAGTACTTC; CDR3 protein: CAWSVRGIEQYF
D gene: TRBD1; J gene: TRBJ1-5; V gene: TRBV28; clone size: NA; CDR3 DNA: TGTGCCAGCACCTCTGCACGACAGGGGCGGGATCAGCCCCAGCATTTT; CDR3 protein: CASTSARQGRDQPQHF
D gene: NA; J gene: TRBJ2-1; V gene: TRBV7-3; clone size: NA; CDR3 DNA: TGTGCCAGCAGCTTAATCCGGCGACAGCCGTCCTACAATGAGCAGTTCTTC; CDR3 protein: CASSLIRRQPSYNEQFF
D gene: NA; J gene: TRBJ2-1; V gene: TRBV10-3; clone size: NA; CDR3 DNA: TGTGCCGCCTCCCAGGGGACGCATGAGCAGTTCTTC; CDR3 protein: CAASQGTHEQFF
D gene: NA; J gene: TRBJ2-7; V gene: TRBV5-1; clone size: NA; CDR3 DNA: TGCGCCAGCAGCTTGTTATCGGAGTCCTACGAGCAGTACTTC; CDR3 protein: CASSLLSESYEQYF
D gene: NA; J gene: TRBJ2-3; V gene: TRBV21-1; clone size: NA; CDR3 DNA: TGTGCCAGCAGCAAAGTCCGGGGACAGTCTAGCACAGATACGCAGTATTTT; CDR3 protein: CASSKVRGQSSTDTQYF
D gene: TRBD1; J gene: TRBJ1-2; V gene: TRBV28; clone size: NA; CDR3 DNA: TGTGCCAGCAGTTTCTCAGACAGGGATGGCTACACCTTC; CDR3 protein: CASSFSDRDGYTF